The 8 T cell receptor beta chains below all came from one sample that was sequenced in a study of blood T cells in healthy people across ages. The authors ran a second PCR of roughly 6 to 12 cycles using a sample-barcoded 5' primer and a J-beta primer mix. From the 5' RACE reads, TCRdb called clonotypes with MiXCR, one entry per CDR3 protein. The table has 800,000 or so distinct CDR3 sequences, 62% seen once. Source material: blood. The origin of the receptors is a man in his thirties or forties in good health.

The chain has TRBV7-3 and TRBJ1-1; D gene uncertain. This CDR3 spans 13 amino acids. V lost 2 bases, J lost 3 bases, and 7 bases lay in between. Germline V CDR1 and CDR2: SGHTA, FQGTGA. CDR3 in DNA: TGTGCCAGCAGCTTACAGGCCTACACTGAAGCTTTCTTT. Amino acid sequence: CASSLQAYTEAFF.

The rearrangement uses TRBV5-5 and TRBJ2-7; 7 nucleotides match TRBD2. Trimming at V came to 4 bases and at J to 4 bases, leaving 8 bases not matched to a gene. The CDR3 is made up of 14 amino acids. CDR1 and CDR2 from the germline V gene are SGHKS and YYEKEE (reference sequence). CDR3 loop: CASSPIGTTYEQYF. In DNA, the CDR3 is TGTGCCAGCAGCCCCATCGGGACTACTTACGAGCAGTACTTC.

This clonotype was detected ten times or more. This chain joins TRBV28 and TRBJ2-1; D might be TRBD1 (6 bases). Trimming stripped 6 bases from V and 4 bases from J, with 10 bases between. CDR3 size: 13 residues. Germline assignment: CDR1 MDHEN and CDR2 SYDVKM. The CDR3 coding sequence is TGTGCCAGCAGCTTAGGACAGTACAATGAGCAGTTCTTC. It encodes CASSLGQYNEQFF.

The chain uses TRBV15 and TRBJ1-5; 7 nucleotides agree with TRBD1. V was clipped by 4 bases and J by 1 base; unmatched bases: 1. Germline CDR1 LNHNV, CDR2 YYDKDF (reference sequence). The CDR3 has 14 amino acids. CDR3 DNA: TGTGCCACCAGCACGACAGGGAGCAATCAGCCCCAGCATTTT. Translated, it gives CATSTTGSNQPQHF.

The chain carries TRBV6-2 or TRBV6-3 and TRBJ2-6; TRBD1 or TRBD2 may be the D gene (5 bases each). The CDR3 has 17 residues. The V and J ends lost 6 bases and 1 base respectively, with 16 bases between them. Germline V gene lookup returns CDR1 MNHEY and CDR2 SVGEGT. CDR3 coding DNA: TGTGCCAGCAGCGGGACGCGGCTTAGGTCTGGGGCCAACGTCCTGACTTTC. Protein: CASSGTRLRSGANVLTF.

The chain joins TRBV5-5 to TRBJ2-4; D is perhaps TRBD2 (6 bases). Matching the DNA end better, TRBJ2-7 makes the J call doubtful. The CDR3 sequence is 15 residues long. CDR1 SGHKS and CDR2 YYEKEE come from the germline V gene (reference sequence). CDR3 DNA sequence: TGTGCCAGCAGCTTAGGGGACGCGGAGGGGATCGAGCAGTACTTC. Protein product: CASSLGDAEGIEQYF.

This clonotype was picked up many times. V usage is TRBV20-1 and J usage is TRBJ2-1, with 7 bases aligning to TRBD2. V lost 5 bases and J lost 0; bases outside the gene matches: 4. The CDR3 length is 14 residues. CDR1 DFQATT and CDR2 SNEGSKA come from the germline V gene (reference sequence). CDR3 DNA sequence: TGCAGTGCTCCTAGCGGTAGCTCCTACAATGAGCAGTTCTTC. Amino acid sequence: CSAPSGSSYNEQFF.

V is TRBV25-1 and J is TRBJ2-7; 7 positions match TRBD1. The DNA matches TRBJ2-5 better at its end, which makes the J call doubtful. Looked up from germline, CDR1 is MGHDK and CDR2 is SYGVNS. CDR3 length equals 14 residues. The CDR3 DNA is TGTGCCAGCAGCGCTGACAGGGTCCAAGAGACCCAGTACTTC. Its protein product is CASSADRVQETQYF.